This T cell receptor beta chain was documented in a study of blood T cell repertoires in COVID-19. Turning to the study itself: The United States, Italy and Spain were the sources of the acute and convalescent COVID-19 samples. T cells, B-cell-depleted T cells, or PBMCs provided the cDNA or gDNA that served as material.

Germline V CDR1 and CDR2: ENHRY, SYGVKD. V shed 2 bases and J shed 1 base, with 14 bases lying between them. The CDR3 totals 16 residues. Original data processing: Nucleated cell number was recorded as an estimate derived from reference gene primer amplification. Sequencing was performed with immunoSEQ multiplex PCR; in TCRdb, only in-frame clones are kept and a portion is missing. V and J calls plus clone size are reproduced from that table; the DNA served to infer D and trimming. The data hold 45,000 to 65,000 clones, with about 80% observed a single time. The sample was peripheral blood. The chain combines TRBV10-3 with TRBJ2-5; no definite D call. The TCR originated in a man aged 55 to 70 with acute or convalescent COVID-19. CDR3 protein: CAISESKGYSQETQYF. Written as DNA, the CDR3 is TGTGCCATCAGTGAGAGTAAAGGTTACAGCCAAGAGACCCAGTACTTC.